The present T cell receptor beta chain was sequenced within a study of T cells in localized non-small cell lung cancer. Measured with immunoSEQ multiplex PCR; TCRdb has only the in-frame clones, and not every one. In the table there are more than 20,000 clones, 70% to 90% of which are singletons. Germline CDR1 is MNHEY and CDR2 is SVGAGI. This CDR3 region has 14 residues. The J segment lost 6 bases and the V segment lost 2 bases, leaving 6 bases of the junction unmatched. The J gene is TRBJ2-7, the V gene TRBV6-5, with 8 bases fitting TRBD2. Source: peripheral blood, taken before any cancer treatment. This clonotype was obtained from a female donor older than 55 with stage I lung adenocarcinoma. CDR3 sequence: CASSYGTSSSEQYF. CDR3 sequence (DNA): TGTGCCAGCAGTTACGGGACTAGTAGCTCCGAGCAGTACTTC.